Shown below are 27 T cell receptor beta chains from a single sample sequenced in a study of T-cell reconstitution after alpha-beta-depleted transplantation in children. Preparation of the TCRbeta library involved a method that used unique molecular identifiers. One entry per CDR3 protein, called by TCRdb with MiXCR from the PCR reads. The sample lists 500,000 to 750,000 distinct CDR3 sequences; 13% were seen once. Here the sequenced sample was PBMCs, mostly from graft donor cells, taken 360 days after TCRalphabeta/CD19-depleted stem cell transplant. The receptors were sampled from a male patient under 18 who had a stem cell transplant for acute myeloid leukemia, so the T cells may come from the graft donor.

In its sample, this clonotype was seen once. An end of the junction does not agree with germline; a read error may underlie this. The rearrangement uses TRBV7-2 and TRBJ2-7, with D perhaps TRBD2 (5 bases). CDR3 length: 14 amino acids. Germline loops: CDR1 SGHTA, CDR2 FQGNSA. CDR3: CASSWWEFGPEQYF. DNA for the CDR3: TGTGCCAGCAGCTGGTGGGAGTTTGGGCCCGAGCAGTATTTC.

This clonotype came up a few times. The chain links TRBV23-1 to TRBJ2-5; tentative D call: TRBD1 (6 bases). TRBV23-1 is labeled an ORF, and its function is uncertain. This CDR3 has 12 amino acids. V gave up 9 bases and J gave up 2 bases, with 10 bases separating them. The CDR3 DNA sequence: TGCGCCAGACGGACAGCACAAGAGACCCAGTACTTC. Encoded protein: CARRTAQETQYF.

The chain couples TRBV28 to TRBJ2-5; 16 bases match TRBD2. The CDR3 runs to 18 residues. V gave up 2 bases and J gave up 7 bases; unmatched junction bases: 10. The germline V gene has CDR1 MDHEN and CDR2 SYDVKM. In DNA form, the CDR3 reads TGTGCCAGCAGTTTAACGGGACTAGCGGGAGGGACTTTCGGGACCCAGTACTTC. It translates to CASSLTGLAGGTFGTQYF.

At least ten counts were recorded for this clonotype. The chain has TRBV25-1 and TRBJ2-5, with TRBD2 identical over 8 bases. In germline, CDR1 is MGHDK, CDR2 SYGVNS. V trimming: 6 bases; J trimming: 2 bases; junction bases outside the gene matches: 2. This CDR3 contains 13 residues. Here the CDR3 reads CASRTSGQETQYF. CDR3 DNA sequence: TGTGCCAGCAGAACTAGCGGTCAAGAGACCCAGTACTTC.

The chain couples TRBV4-3 to TRBJ1-2, with D possibly being TRBD1 (5 bases). There are 18 residues in the CDR3. Trimming pared 4 bases from V and 2 bases from J, leaving 23 bases between. Germline CDR1 and CDR2: LGHNA and YSLEER. Here the CDR3 reads CASSPVSPWGGENYGYTF. The DNA for the CDR3 is TGCGCCAGCAGCCCTGTTTCCCCCTGGGGGGGGGAGAACTATGGCTACACCTTC.

J is TRBJ2-7 and V is TRBV25-1; 7 bases are a match to TRBD1. CDR1 and CDR2 from the germline V gene are MGHDK and SYGVNS. The junction had 6 bases not matched to a gene; V was cut back by 4 bases and J by 0 bases. This CDR3 is 15 amino acids long. CDR3 sequence (DNA): TGTGCCAGCAGTGCACCGACAGGGCTCTCCTACGAGCAGTACTTC. This gives the protein CASSAPTGLSYEQYF.

This chain connects TRBV20-1 to TRBJ2-1; the match to TRBD2 covers 7 bases. The junction had 13 bases not matched to a gene; V was cut back by 5 bases and J by 0 bases. CDR3 length equals 17 residues. Looked up from germline, CDR1 is DFQATT and CDR2 is SNEGSKA (reference sequence). CDR3 coding DNA: TGCAGTGCTTGGGGGGGGAGGTGGGGGAGCTCCTACAATGAGCAGTTCTTC. This encodes CSAWGGRWGSSYNEQFF.

There are a few counts of this clonotype. The rearrangement links TRBV12-3 or TRBV12-4 to TRBJ2-1, with TRBD2 matching 13 bases. V trimming: 6 bases; J trimming: 1 base; junction bases outside the gene matches: 9. The CDR3 covers 18 residues. For the CDR3, the DNA is TGTGCCAGCAGCTCCCCTGGACTAGCGGGAGTTTCCTACAATGAGCAGTTCTTC. It encodes CASSSPGLAGVSYNEQFF.

This clonotype showed up just a few times. CDR3 residues: CSAEQGGTEAFF. The CDR3 DNA reads TGCAGCGCCGAACAGGGGGGAACTGAAGCTTTCTTT. The chain links TRBV29-1 to TRBJ1-1, with 8 nucleotides matching TRBD1. V shed 7 bases, J shed 5 bases, and the junction held 6 bases outside the gene matches. Germline V gives CDR1 SQVTM, CDR2 ANQGSEA. CDR3 length equals 12 residues.

In its sample, this clonotype was seen a few times. The rearrangement links TRBV7-2 to TRBJ2-1, with 10 bases that match TRBD2. This CDR3 region has 16 residues. Germline CDR1 and CDR2: SGHTA and FQGNSA. The V gene end was trimmed by 0 bases and the J gene end by 4 bases; junction bases not matched to a gene: 3. CDR3 DNA: TGTGCCAGCAGCTTAGCCGGAGCGGGAGGGTACAATGAGCAGTTCTTC. Translation gives CASSLAGAGGYNEQFF.

The chain combines TRBV7-3 with TRBJ2-1; 13 bases line up with TRBD2. CDR1 is SGHTA and CDR2 is FQGTGA in the germline V gene. The CDR3 extends over 17 amino acids. With 5 bases clipped from V and 4 bases from J, the junction kept 8 bases outside the gene matches. The CDR3 bases are TGTGCCAGCAGCCTCGGACTAGCGGGAGCAAAGTACAATGAGCAGTTCTTC. Its translation: CASSLGLAGAKYNEQFF. The full variable domain, completed using reference TRBV7-3 and TRBJ2-1, is GAGVSQTPSNKVTEKGKYVELRCDPISGHTALYWYRQSLGQGPEFLIYFQGTGAADDSGLPNDRFFAVRPEGSVSTLKIQRTERGDSAVYLCASSLGLAGAKYNEQFFGPGTRLTVL.

J is TRBJ2-7 and V is TRBV28; 10 bases are shared with TRBD1. The ends lost 7 bases at V and 2 bases at J; junction bases unmatched: 5. The CDR3 extends over 14 amino acids. CDR1 is MDHEN and CDR2 is SYDVKM in the germline V gene. CDR3: CASTPGQGTYEQYF. In nucleotides, the CDR3 is TGTGCCAGCACCCCGGGACAGGGGACCTACGAGCAGTACTTC.

The chain links TRBV5-1 to TRBJ2-1; 12 bases line up with TRBD2. CDR1 is SGHRS and CDR2 is YFSETQ in the germline V gene. The CDR3 loop spans 18 amino acids. V shed 3 bases and J 2 bases; nucleotides not matched to a gene: 9. The CDR3 here is CASSSGLAGLAPYNEQFF. The CDR3 nucleotides are TGCGCCAGCAGCTCGGGACTAGCGGGCTTAGCTCCCTACAATGAGCAGTTCTTC.

Here the CDR3 reads CSASGLAGGRTDTQYF. CDR3 nucleotides: TGCAGCGCCTCGGGACTAGCGGGAGGGAGGACAGATACGCAGTATTTT. V usage is TRBV29-1 and J usage is TRBJ2-3, with TRBD2 matching over 16 bases. Germline V CDR1 and CDR2: SQVTM, ANQGSEA. The trim removed 7 bases at V and 3 bases at J, leaving 7 bases unmatched. The CDR3 spans 16 residues.

The chain couples TRBV28 to TRBJ2-5, with 8 nucleotides matching TRBD1. Germline trimming cut 4 bases from V and 4 bases from J; bases unmatched to any gene: 14. The CDR3 has 17 amino acids. Germline V gives CDR1 MDHEN, CDR2 SYDVKM. The DNA of the CDR3 is TGTGCCAGCAGTTCCCCTCCCCGGACAGGGTTTTTAGAGACCCAGTACTTC. Translated, it gives CASSSPPRTGFLETQYF.

Points on this clonotype: A junction boundary mismatches the germline segment, possibly from a read error. The chain recombines TRBV11-2 with TRBJ2-1; D remains ambiguous. This CDR3 is 10 amino acids long. Germline V gene lookup returns CDR1 SGHAT and CDR2 FQNNGV. DNA for the CDR3: TGTGCCAGCGAAAACAGTTTATTGCTCTTC. Its translation is CASENSLLLF.

The chain employs TRBV5-1 and TRBJ2-7; a weak D match, TRBD2 (5 bases). The CDR3 has 15 amino acids. Deletions cut 4 bases from V and 0 bases from J, with 14 bases between. CDR1 and CDR2 (germline): SGHRS, YFSETQ. CDR3 DNA sequence: TGCGCCAGCAGCCGCACGCGGACTCTCTCCTACGAGCAGTACTTC. It encodes CASSRTRTLSYEQYF.

There are many counts of this clonotype. The CDR3 reads CASSQGSEQFF. The CDR3 DNA reads TGTGCCAGCAGCCAGGGGAGTGAGCAGTTCTTC. The V gene is TRBV6-5, the J gene TRBJ2-1, with a possible D match to TRBD1 (6 bases). V was clipped by 6 bases and J by 9 bases, with 9 bases between them. CDR3 length equals 11 residues. Per germline, CDR1 MNHEY and CDR2 SVGAGI.

This clonotype was observed a handful of times. This sequence joins TRBV12-3 or TRBV12-4 and TRBJ1-1; D gene ambiguous. Deletions cut 3 bases from V and 5 bases from J, with 7 bases between. The CDR3 contains 12 residues. CDR3 nucleotides: TGTGCCAGCAGTTTCTGGAGAACTGAAGCTTTCTTT. This translates into CASSFWRTEAFF.

V gene TRBV7-9 combines with J gene TRBJ2-5; 9 bases agree with TRBD1. The CDR3 runs to 15 residues. J gave up 3 bases and V 5 bases, and 7 bases lay outside the gene matches. Germline values: CDR1 SEHNR, CDR2 FQNEAQ (reference sequence). CDR3 in DNA: TGTGCCAGCAGCCCCTGGACAGGGGTCGAAGAGACCCAGTACTTC. Protein: CASSPWTGVEETQYF.

This chain connects TRBV9 to TRBJ2-7; D might be TRBD1 or TRBD2, each matching 5 bases. This CDR3 contains 15 residues. In germline, CDR1 is SGDLS, CDR2 YYNGEE. Between the trimmed V and J ends, which lost 0 bases and 2 bases, there was a span of 12 bases. Here the CDR3 DNA reads TGTGCCAGCAGCGTAGAGGGGAGAGGGCCCTACGAGCAGTACTTC. It is translated as CASSVEGRGPYEQYF.

This clonotype was seen a handful of times. DNA of the CDR3: TGCAGTGCCAGTACGGGACTAGTAGTTTACAATGAGCAGTTCTTC. Its translation: CSASTGLVVYNEQFF. The genes are TRBV20-1 and TRBJ2-1; TRBD2 matches at 8 bases. Germline loops: CDR1 DFQATT, CDR2 SNEGSKA (reference sequence). The CDR3 totals 15 residues. V lost 6 bases and J lost 4; bases outside the gene matches: 11.

This clonotype was counted ten times or more. The chain links TRBV29-1 to TRBJ2-1; 10 positions match TRBD2. Per the germline V gene, CDR1 is SQVTM and CDR2 is ANQGSEA. J lost 3 bases, V lost 3 bases, and 11 bases had no gene match. The CDR3 runs 17 residues. The CDR3, as DNA: TGCAGCGTTGATCCCTTCGGACTAGCGGCTATCTACAATGAGCAGTTCTTC. This gives the protein CSVDPFGLAAIYNEQFF.

This clonotype has ten or more counts. As DNA, the CDR3 is TGCGCCAGCAGCTTGGCCTGGCTAGCGGGAGGGGATGAGCAGTTCTTC. Translation: CASSLAWLAGGDEQFF. The V and J genes are TRBV5-1 and TRBJ2-1, with TRBD2 matching over 12 bases. The CDR3 covers 16 residues. Germline trimming cut 0 bases from V and 8 bases from J; bases unmatched to any gene: 6. Germline V CDR1 and CDR2: SGHRS, YFSETQ. The full variable domain, rest sourced from reference TRBV5-1 and TRBJ2-1, is KAGVTQTPRYLIKTRGQQVTLSCSPISGHRSVSWYQQTPGQGLQFLFEYFSETQRNKGNFPGRFSGRQFSNSRSEMNVSTLELGDSALYLCASSLAWLAGGDEQFFGPGTRLTVL.

The genes are TRBV7-9 and TRBJ2-7, with D perhaps matching TRBD2 (6 bases). The length of the CDR3 is 15 residues. The V gene lost 0 bases and the J gene lost 3 bases, with 12 bases spanning the gap. Germline CDR1 SEHNR, CDR2 FQNEAQ (reference sequence). CDR3 nucleotide sequence: TGTGCCAGCAGCTTAGCCGGGACTCCTTACTACGAGCAGTACTTC. Translating gives CASSLAGTPYYEQYF.

The V call is TRBV5-1, the J call TRBJ1-3, with a tentative D call TRBD1 (5 bases). V lost 2 bases to trimming and J lost 2 bases, with 14 bases between them. The CDR3 length is 16 residues. Germline CDR1 reads SGHRS; CDR2 reads YFSETQ. The DNA of the CDR3 is TGCGCCAGCAGCTTTGGCCCCGGGGGAGCTGGAAACACCATATATTTT. It specifies CASSFGPGGAGNTIYF.

This sequence joins TRBV11-2 and TRBJ2-7; D remains unclear. The CDR3 loop spans 15 amino acids. Germline CDR1 SGHAT, CDR2 FQNNGV. Deletions cut 5 bases from V and 1 base from J, with 15 bases between. CDR3 nucleotides: TGTGCCAGCAGCCCTCAAAGGGTTGGGTCCTACGAGCAGTACTTC. This encodes CASSPQRVGSYEQYF.